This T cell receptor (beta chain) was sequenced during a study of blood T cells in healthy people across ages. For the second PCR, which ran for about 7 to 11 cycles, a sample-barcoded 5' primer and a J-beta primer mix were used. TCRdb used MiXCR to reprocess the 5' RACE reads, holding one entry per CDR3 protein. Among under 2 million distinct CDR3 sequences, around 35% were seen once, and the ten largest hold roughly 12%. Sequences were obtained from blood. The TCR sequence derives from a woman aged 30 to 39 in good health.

CDR3 region: CASSPETGQGYEQYF. Here the CDR3 DNA reads TGTGCCAGCAGTCCTGAGACGGGACAGGGCTACGAGCAGTACTTC. The V gene is TRBV28, the J gene TRBJ2-7; TRBD1 agrees at 9 bases. This CDR3 has 15 amino acids. The germline V gene has CDR1 MDHEN and CDR2 SYDVKM. Germline trimming cut 5 bases from V and 3 bases from J; bases unmatched to any gene: 8.